This is a list of T cell receptor beta chains from one sample in a study of spatial heterogeneity in lung cancer. TCRdb re-called the 5' RACE reads through MiXCR, storing one row per CDR3 protein. This table holds around 74,000 distinct CDR3 sequences, 10% to 15% found once. Sequences were derived from PBMCs, sampled at surgery. The receptors were sampled from a male donor with early-stage non-small cell lung cancer. Each CDR3 is given with its conserved first and last residue. The D gene is left open where the match is weak. Not all rows give a size; the values are once, few, many and, for expanded clones, a class.

>TRBJ2-3|TRBV15|-|few
TGTGCCACCAGCCTAGAGGGGTGGGCAGATACGCAGTATTTT
CATSLEGWADTQYF
>TRBJ2-7|TRBV19|TRBD2|-
TGTGCCAGTAGTATCGGGACTAGCGGTTCCTACGAGCAGTACTTC
CASSIGTSGSYEQYF
>TRBJ2-1|TRBV11-1|-|few
TGTGCCAGCAGCCGGTTGGGGGCGGACTCCTACAATGAGCAGTTCTTC
CASSRLGADSYNEQFF
>TRBJ1-1|TRBV24-1|-|few
TGTGCCACCAGTGATGGCCGGACGGAGAACACTGAAGCTTTCTTT
CATSDGRTENTEAFF
>TRBJ2-5|TRBV15|-|medium-sized
TGTGCCACCAGTAGCGTCGGAGGGGAGACCCAGTACTTC
CATSSVGGETQYF
>TRBJ2-7|TRBV16|-|many
TGTGCCAGCAGCCAACAGGGTGTAGGCTCCTACGAGCAGTACTTC
CASSQQGVGSYEQYF
>TRBJ2-2|TRBV12-3/TRBV12-4|TRBD1|-
TGTGCCAGCAGGACAGGGGGAACCGGGGAGCTGTTTTTT
CASRTGGTGELFF
>TRBJ2-2|TRBV5-1|-|many
TGCGCCAGCAGCTTGGTGGGGACCGGGGAGCTGTTTTTT
CASSLVGTGELFF
>TRBJ2-2|TRBV5-1|-|few
TGCGCCAGCAGCCCCCCAAACAGGCCTTCCGGGGAGCTGTTTTTT
CASSPPNRPSGELFF
>TRBJ1-5|TRBV4-1|-|many
TGCGCCAGCAGCCAAGAGAGGGCAGGGGTAACGCAGCCCCAGCATTTT
CASSQERAGVTQPQHF
>TRBJ2-6|TRBV15|-|many
TGTGCCACCAGCAGAGAAACGCCTGGGGCCAACGTCCTGACTTTC
CATSRETPGANVLTF
>TRBJ2-1|TRBV27|TRBD2|many
TGTGCCGCTGGCGGACTAGCGGGAGATGAGCAGTTCTTC
CAAGGLAGDEQFF
>TRBJ2-3|TRBV2|-|many
TGTGCCAGCAGGCTCTCCCCCCAGGAAGGGGATACGCAGTATTTT
CASRLSPQEGDTQYF
>TRBJ1-5|TRBV4-2|-|few
TGTGCCAGCAGCCAGGATTCCGTAAGTCTCTTGTCCCAGCATTTT
CASSQDSVSLLSQHF
>TRBJ2-5|TRBV29-1|TRBD1|many
TGCAGCGTCCGGACAGGGTACCAAGAGACCCAGTACTTC
CSVRTGYQETQYF
>TRBJ2-1|TRBV20-1|TRBD2|few
TGCAGTGCTAGAGACACCGGGACTAGCGGGAGCTGGGAGCAGTTCTTC
CSARDTGTSGSWEQFF
>TRBJ1-6|TRBV27|-|many
TGTGCCAGCAGTCTTAGGGTGCGCGATTCACCCCTCCACTTT
CASSLRVRDSPLHF
>TRBJ1-1|TRBV6-5|TRBD1|few
TGTGCCAGCAGTTGGGACAGCAGGGGTTCGGCCGCTTTCTTT
CASSWDSRGSAAFF
>TRBJ2-5|TRBV20-1|-|-
TGCAGTGTCACGGCAAGGGCGAAAGAGACCCAGTACTTC
CSVTARAKETQYF
>TRBJ1-2|TRBV20-1|-|-
TGCAGTGCTAGCCCCCTCTTAGGAGGTGGCTACACCTTC
CSASPLLGGGYTF
>TRBJ2-3|TRBV2|TRBD2|few
TGTGCCAGCGGTCGGACTAGCGGGAGGCCTCCCCCGTATTTT
CASGRTSGRPPPYF
>TRBJ2-7|TRBV6-1|TRBD1|few
TGTGCCAGCAGGGACAGGGTCCACGAGCAGTACTTC
CASRDRVHEQYF
>TRBJ2-7|TRBV5-4|-|many
TGTGCCAGCAGCTTGGTTCGACAGGATTTAAGCTACGAGCAGTACTTC
CASSLVRQDLSYEQYF
>TRBJ2-3|TRBV7-2|-|few
TGTGCCAGCAGCCCAGGGCCCGACCCCACAGATACGCAGTATTTT
CASSPGPDPTDTQYF
>TRBJ2-2|TRBV5-1|TRBD1|many
TGCGCCAGCAGTCGAACAGGGGGAATGACCGGGGAGCTGTTTTTT
CASSRTGGMTGELFF
>TRBJ2-5|TRBV20-1|TRBD2|-
TGCAGTGCCATGAGCGGGGGCGGTGAGACCCAGTACTTC
CSAMSGGGETQYF
>TRBJ2-3|TRBV5-1|TRBD2|few
TGCGCCAGCAGCTTGGTAGCGGGAGCCACAGATACGCAGTATTTT
CASSLVAGATDTQYF
>TRBJ2-7|TRBV29-1|TRBD2|-
TGCAGCGCCATTTCCGGGACTAGCGTTTCTGGCGAGCAGTACTTC
CSAISGTSVSGEQYF